The 24 T cell receptor beta chains below all came from one sample that was sequenced in a study of cytotoxic CD8 clonotypes in ibrutinib-treated CLL. TCRdb's table, derived via immunoSEQ multiplex PCR, lists solely in-frame clones and lacks some. In the table there are approximately 210,000 clones, 72% of which are singletons. This specimen consisted of PBMCs, obtained after 24 months of ibrutinib treatment. All receptors come from a human donor with chronic lymphocytic leukemia.

This clone was recorded once. The chain carries TRBV28 and TRBJ2-7; 10 nucleotides align to TRBD2. V gave up 6 bases and J gave up 1 base; unmatched junction bases: 3. There are 14 residues in the CDR3. Germline-derived CDR1 and CDR2 are MDHEN and SYDVKM. The CDR3: CASRGLASSYEQYF. The DNA of the CDR3 is TGTGCCAGCAGGGGACTAGCGTCTTCCTACGAGCAGTACTTC.

This chain links TRBV2 with TRBJ1-2; 8 positions agree with TRBD1. With V trimmed by 5 bases and J by 6 bases, 8 bases remained unmatched. This CDR3 comprises 14 residues. Germline V gene lookup returns CDR1 SNHLY and CDR2 FYNNEI. The chain's CDR3 is CASSTTGVVNGYTF. Written as DNA, the CDR3 is TGTGCCAGCAGTACGACAGGGGTTGTCAATGGCTACACCTTC.

The chain recombines TRBV7-6 with TRBJ2-1, with D unresolved. V lost 1 base and J lost 3, with 10 bases in between. CDR3 length: 15 amino acids. The germline V gene encodes CDR1 SGHVS and CDR2 FNYEAQ. CDR3 nucleotides: TGTGCCAGCAGCTTAGAAGGGTCTGACTACAATGAGCAGTTCTTC. Translated: CASSLEGSDYNEQFF.

The rearrangement joins TRBV18 to TRBJ2-3, with 14 bases lining up with TRBD2. The germline gives CDR1 KGHSH, CDR2 LQKENI. J was trimmed by 1 base and V by 7 bases; bases with no gene match: 13. The length of the CDR3 is 19 residues. CDR3 residues: CASFQPGTSGRRGTDTQYF. The CDR3 DNA reads TGTGCCAGCTTCCAACCCGGGACTAGCGGGAGAAGAGGCACAGATACGCAGTATTTT.

This clone has a handful of counts. The chain is built from TRBV7-2 and TRBJ2-2; D not resolved. This CDR3 region has 17 residues. V lost 1 base and J lost 3, with 15 bases in between. The V gene's germline CDR1 is SGHTA and CDR2 FQGNSA. Here the CDR3 DNA reads TGTGCCAGCAGCTTAGGCCGGGCAGGCGCGGACACCGGGGAGCTGTTTTTT. Translation gives CASSLGRAGADTGELFF.

This clone has a single count. V is TRBV6-6 and J is TRBJ2-3; D is unclear. The CDR3 is made up of 14 amino acids. In germline, CDR1 is MNHNY, CDR2 SVGAGI (reference sequence). V gave up 2 bases and J gave up 4 bases, with 10 bases separating them. The CDR3 reads CASSYGLVADTQYF. In DNA, the CDR3 is TGTGCCAGCAGTTACGGGCTAGTCGCAGATACGCAGTATTTT.

The chain recombines TRBV10-3 with TRBJ2-7, with 9 bases matching TRBD2. The CDR3 totals 17 residues. CDR1 is ENHRY, CDR2 SYGVKD, per germline. V lost 2 bases to trimming and J lost 6 bases; unmatched junction nucleotides: 14. This CDR3 is CAISEPKFSGSGGEQYF. In DNA form, the CDR3 reads TGTGCCATCAGTGAGCCGAAGTTTAGCGGGAGCGGTGGCGAGCAGTACTTC.

V usage is TRBV29-1 and J usage is TRBJ2-1; D might be TRBD1 (6 bases). CDR1 SQVTM and CDR2 ANQGSEA come from the germline V gene. V gave up 5 bases and J gave up 10 bases, with 18 bases separating them. The CDR3 sequence is 13 residues long. CDR3 nucleotides: TGCAGCGTTTCCCGGGACACCTCGAACGAGCAGTTCTTC. It codes for CSVSRDTSNEQFF.

This chain uses TRBV9 with TRBJ2-1; 8 bases match TRBD2. This CDR3 region has 14 residues. The junction had 3 bases not matched to a gene; V was cut back by 3 bases and J by 4 bases. Germline V gene sequence: CDR1 SGDLS, CDR2 YYNGEE. The CDR3 coding sequence is TGTGCCAGCAGCGCGGGACTAGATTACAATGAGCAGTTCTTC. This gives the protein CASSAGLDYNEQFF.

V is TRBV4-1 and J is TRBJ2-7; D might be TRBD1 or TRBD2, each matching 5 bases. The CDR3 is 14 residues long. Germline CDR1 is MGHRA and CDR2 is YSYEKL. V gave up 1 base and J gave up 2 bases, with 9 bases separating them. CDR3 residues: CASSQAGSAYEQYF. In nucleotides, the CDR3 is TGCGCCAGCAGCCAAGCAGGGAGTGCCTACGAGCAGTACTTC.

V is TRBV5-1 and J is TRBJ2-5, with D possibly TRBD1 on 6 matching bases. Germline CDR1 reads SGHRS; CDR2 reads YFSETQ. The CDR3 has 14 amino acids. The V end was cut by 0 bases, the J end by 3 bases, with 9 bases between. The DNA for the CDR3 is TGCGCCAGCAGCTTGGATACAGGGAAAGAGACCCAGTACTTC. Its translation: CASSLDTGKETQYF. Looking up the rest from reference TRBV5-1 and TRBJ2-5 gives the full variable domain: KAGVTQTPRYLIKTRGQQVTLSCSPISGHRSVSWYQQTPGQGLQFLFEYFSETQRNKGNFPGRFSGRQFSNSRSEMNVSTLELGDSALYLCASSLDTGKETQYFGPGTRLLVL.

The V call is TRBV6-5, the J call TRBJ2-1, with TRBD1 as a possible D gene (6 bases). V was cut by 2 bases and J by 8 bases, with 10 bases left in between. This CDR3 is built from 13 residues. Per germline, CDR1 MNHEY and CDR2 SVGAGI. CDR3 loop: CASSYRGWDEQFF. In DNA, the CDR3 is TGTGCCAGCAGTTACAGGGGGTGGGATGAGCAGTTCTTC.

The chain links TRBV7-2 to TRBJ2-5; 8 positions agree with TRBD2. Trimming at V came to 5 bases and at J to 4 bases, leaving 9 bases not matched to a gene. The CDR3 runs to 15 residues. CDR1 and CDR2 from the germline V gene are SGHTA and FQGNSA. The CDR3: CASSQGLALVETQYF. In DNA form, the CDR3 reads TGTGCCAGCAGCCAAGGACTAGCTCTAGTAGAGACCCAGTACTTC.

DNA of the CDR3: TGTGCCAGCAGAACACGCGGGGGTGGGGATGAGCAGTTCTTC. Residues: CASRTRGGGDEQFF. The V and J genes are TRBV2 and TRBJ2-1; 7 bases fit TRBD2. CDR3 size: 14 residues. The V segment lost 6 bases and the J segment 8 bases; nucleotides outside the gene matches: 10. The germline gives CDR1 SNHLY, CDR2 FYNNEI.

The J gene is TRBJ1-2, the V gene TRBV6-5; tentative D call: TRBD1 (6 bases). Trimming left V 5 bases short and J 6 bases short, with 10 bases between. The CDR3 is made up of 12 amino acids. CDR1 and CDR2 from the germline V gene are MNHEY and SVGAGI. CDR3 loop: CASSRSGDGYTF. The CDR3 DNA reads as TGTGCCAGCAGTAGGTCAGGGGATGGCTACACCTTC.

The chain joins TRBV7-8 to TRBJ1-4; D remains unclear. Germline lookup yields CDR1 SGHVS and CDR2 FQNEAQ. Trimming cost V 0 bases and J 7 bases, with 9 bases left between them. This CDR3 is 14 amino acids long. The CDR3 protein is CASSLAEAGEKLFF. CDR3 nucleotides: TGTGCCAGCAGCTTAGCGGAGGCGGGTGAAAAACTGTTTTTT.

This rearrangement joins TRBV18 to TRBJ1-1; 8 bases match TRBD1. The CDR3 extends over 12 amino acids. Per the germline V gene, CDR1 is KGHSH and CDR2 is LQKENI. Losses at the gene ends were 5 bases for V and 11 bases for J; bases not matched to a gene: 7. The CDR3 region is CASSSQGALAFF. CDR3 sequence (DNA): TGTGCCAGCTCATCCCAGGGGGCTCTGGCTTTCTTT.

The chain combines TRBV5-6 with TRBJ2-3; a possible D gene is TRBD1 (5 bases). This CDR3 is 13 amino acids long. The V and J ends lost 4 bases and 2 bases respectively, with 8 bases between them. From germline, CDR1 is SGHDT and CDR2 YYEEEE. This CDR3 is CASSTRDTDTQYF. CDR3 bases: TGTGCCAGCAGCACCAGGGACACAGATACGCAGTATTTT.

Only a few counts were recorded for this clone. The chain joins TRBV28 to TRBJ1-4; D is unclear. V was trimmed by 5 bases and J by 8 bases, leaving 9 bases between them. CDR3 length: 12 residues. Per the germline V gene, CDR1 is MDHEN and CDR2 is SYDVKM. The CDR3 DNA is TGTGCCAGCAGTACCTCGGCCGAAAAACTGTTTTTT. It yields the protein CASSTSAEKLFF.

The CDR3 sequence is CASSRGSTYEQYF. The CDR3 DNA reads as TGTGCCAGCAGTAGGGGCAGTACCTACGAGCAGTACTTC. The V gene is TRBV7-9, the J gene TRBJ2-7; D possibly corresponds to TRBD1 (5 bases). There are 13 residues in the CDR3. The germline gives CDR1 SEHNR, CDR2 FQNEAQ (reference sequence). Between the trimmed V and J ends, which lost 6 bases and 2 bases, there was a span of 11 bases. Looking up the rest from reference TRBV7-9 and TRBJ2-7 gives the full variable domain: DTGVSQNPRHKITKRGQNVTFRCDPISEHNRLYWYRQTLGQGPEFLTYFQNEAQLEKSRLLSDRFSAERPKGSFSTLEIQRTEQGDSAMYLCASSRGSTYEQYFGPGTRLTVT.

The rearrangement joins TRBV6-5 to TRBJ2-7; the D is unclear. Germline-derived CDR1 and CDR2 are MNHEY and SVGAGI. The CDR3 has 15 amino acids. V lost 0 bases and J lost 4, with 13 bases in between. Here the CDR3 DNA reads TGTGCCAGCAGTTACTCGACTGCCCTCTGGTACGAGCAGTACTTC. Translation gives CASSYSTALWYEQYF.

This clone was detected only a few times. In nucleotides, the CDR3 is TGTGCCAGCAGCTTAAGCAGGGGATGGGAGCAGTACTTC. As protein: CASSLSRGWEQYF. V usage is TRBV7-2 and J usage is TRBJ2-7, with a weak D call TRBD1 (6 bases). This CDR3 spans 13 amino acids. Trimming took 2 bases from V and 7 from J, leaving 12 bases between them. Germline-derived CDR1 and CDR2 are SGHTA and FQGNSA.

The V and J genes are TRBV7-2 and TRBJ2-5; 7 nucleotides align to TRBD1. Germline V gives CDR1 SGHTA, CDR2 FQGNSA. The CDR3 sequence is 11 residues long. Losses at the gene ends were 5 bases for V and 10 bases for J; bases not matched to a gene: 4. CDR3: CASSTRQGQYF. Here the CDR3 DNA reads TGTGCCAGCAGCACCCGACAGGGCCAGTACTTC.

This chain links TRBV15 with TRBJ2-2; the D is unclear. The length of the CDR3 is 14 residues. Trimming took off 0 bases at V and 6 bases at J, with 8 bases between the two ends. Germline-derived CDR1 and CDR2 are LNHNV and YYDKDF (reference sequence). CDR3 amino acids: CATSRDPRAGELFF. The CDR3, as DNA: TGTGCCACCAGCAGAGATCCCAGAGCCGGGGAGCTGTTTTTT.